This entry lists 22 T cell receptor beta chains sequenced from one sample in a study of beta chain features in type 1 diabetes. Study observations and caveats: Type 1 diabetes patients had TCRB CDR3s that were shorter (moderately but significantly so) in all four CD4+ subsets.

Expressed TCRB transcripts were sequenced, since all the RNA that had been isolated was reverse transcribed. TCRdb's copy holds only in-frame clones and misses some; the assay was immunoSEQ multiplex PCR. The sample includes about 280,000 clones, 15% of them seen just once. Their recognized antigens are unknown. What was sequenced was naive CD4+ T cells from blood. Receptor source: a man in his late teens or twenties with type 1 diabetes.

In its sample, this clone was seen a few times. This rearrangement joins TRBV10-3 to TRBJ2-7; 8 nucleotides match TRBD1. The ends lost 5 bases at V and 3 bases at J; junction bases unmatched: 24. Germline-derived CDR1 and CDR2 are ENHRY and SYGVKD. CDR3 length: 20 residues. The CDR3 DNA sequence: TGTGCCATCAGTTTTAGGGCAGAGGACAGGGTGGCTTCAAGAGGCTACGAGCAGTACTTC. Residues: CAISFRAEDRVASRGYEQYF.

A few counts support this clone. V gene TRBV25-1 combines with J gene TRBJ1-2, with D possibly being TRBD1 (6 bases). Trimming left V 2 bases short and J 4 bases short, with 17 bases between. CDR1 and CDR2 (germline): MGHDK, SYGVNS. The CDR3 extends over 16 amino acids. CDR3 amino acids: CASSEPTGRVGYGYTF. The DNA of the CDR3 is TGTGCCAGCAGTGAACCAACAGGGAGGGTGGGCTATGGCTACACCTTC.

This clone has a handful of counts. This chain connects TRBV29-1 to TRBJ2-7; tentatively, D is TRBD2 (5 bases). The CDR3 sequence is 14 residues long. Looked up from germline, CDR1 is SQVTM and CDR2 is ANQGSEA. V gave up 5 bases and J gave up 1 base, with 15 bases separating them. The CDR3 loop is CSVQTRVGSYEQYF. Here the CDR3 DNA reads TGCAGCGTTCAAACGAGGGTGGGTTCCTACGAGCAGTACTTC.

In regard to this clone: One end of the junction fails to match germline, which may point to a read error. This chain connects TRBV28 to TRBJ1-1; 10 bases fit TRBD1. Germline V CDR1 and CDR2: MDHEN, SYDVKM. The CDR3 contains 12 residues. The CDR3: CASSPPGQGIIF. The DNA for the CDR3 is TGTGCCAGCAGTCCACCGGGACAGGGGATTATCTTT.

V gene TRBV7-9 combines with J gene TRBJ2-5; D uncertain. The CDR3 totals 13 residues. Germline loops: CDR1 SEHNR, CDR2 FQNEAQ (reference sequence). Trimming stripped 7 bases from V and 2 bases from J, with 11 bases between. The CDR3 DNA is TGTGCCAGCACGGCAGGTTCGCAAGAGACCCAGTACTTC. As protein: CASTAGSQETQYF.

There are a few counts of this clone. The chain is built from TRBV7-9 and TRBJ2-1, with 8 nucleotides matching TRBD2. The germline V gene has CDR1 SEHNR and CDR2 FQNEAQ (reference sequence). The CDR3 consists of 15 residues. Trimming at V came to 1 base and at J to 6 bases, leaving 5 bases not matched to a gene. CDR3 in amino acids: CASSLGAGAPNEQFF. The CDR3 DNA reads TGTGCCAGCAGCTTAGGAGCGGGGGCCCCCAATGAGCAGTTCTTC.

The rearrangement joins TRBV28 to TRBJ2-5; maybe TRBD2 (5 bases). The germline CDR1 and CDR2 sequences are MDHEN and SYDVKM. The CDR3 runs 15 residues. V was cut by 6 bases and J by 3 bases, with 17 bases left in between. CDR3: CASSRPNSGEETQYF. DNA of the CDR3: TGTGCCAGCAGCCGTCCCAACTCCGGGGAAGAGACCCAGTACTTC.

The chain uses TRBV4-3 and TRBJ2-7; 13 bases fit TRBD2. CDR1 is LGHNA, CDR2 YSLEER, per germline. The CDR3 contains 18 residues. Trimming removed 0 bases from V and 4 bases from J; junction bases left unmatched: 9. The CDR3 nucleotides read TGCGCCAGCAGCCAAGAGGGTACTAGCGGGGGGGCGACGTACGAGCAGTACTTC. It translates to CASSQEGTSGGATYEQYF.

The chain combines TRBV5-1 with TRBJ2-1; TRBD2 is a possible D gene (5 bases). The V gene's germline CDR1 is SGHRS and CDR2 YFSETQ. V was shortened by 0 bases and J by 0 bases, with 10 bases between the two germline ends. This CDR3 region has 16 residues. For the CDR3, the DNA is TGCGCCAGCAGCTTGGCTCGGGGTATCTCCTACAATGAGCAGTTCTTC. Translation gives CASSLARGISYNEQFF.

This clone was picked up a small number of times. The chain recombines TRBV7-2 with TRBJ2-3, with D unresolved. This CDR3 region has 15 residues. The germline gives CDR1 SGHTA, CDR2 FQGNSA. V shed 0 bases and J shed 0 bases, with 7 bases lying between them. Here the CDR3 reads CASSLAVSSTDTQYF. As DNA, the CDR3 is TGTGCCAGCAGCTTAGCTGTTTCTAGCACAGATACGCAGTATTTT.

This clone turned up a few times. This rearrangement joins TRBV5-5 to TRBJ1-1; no definite D call. The CDR3 runs to 13 residues. The germline V and J ends were trimmed by 0 bases and 1 base, with 4 bases remaining between them. Germline lookup yields CDR1 SGHKS and CDR2 YYEKEE (reference sequence). The CDR3 protein is CASSLAWNTEAFF. CDR3 in DNA: TGTGCCAGCAGCTTGGCCTGGAACACTGAAGCTTTCTTT.

J is TRBJ1-3 and V is TRBV13; D is uncertain. Per the germline V gene, CDR1 is PRHDT and CDR2 is FYEKMQ (reference sequence). The CDR3 is 16 residues long. V was trimmed by 5 bases and J by 0 bases, leaving 14 bases between them. CDR3 bases: TGTGCCAGCAGCCGCAATGTCAGGTACTCTGGAAACACCATATATTTT. It is translated as CASSRNVRYSGNTIYF.

The V and J genes are TRBV5-4 and TRBJ1-2; 8 bases map to TRBD1. After removal of 0 bases from V and 6 bases from J, the junction contained 7 bases not matched to a gene. Germline CDR1 SGHNT, CDR2 YYREEE (reference sequence). This CDR3 contains 15 residues. This CDR3 reads CASSLALRDRNGYTF. CDR3 in DNA: TGTGCCAGCAGCTTGGCCCTCCGGGACAGGAATGGCTACACCTTC.

The V and J genes are TRBV10-3 and TRBJ2-5; 8 bases are shared with TRBD1. This CDR3 contains 13 residues. The V gene end was trimmed by 7 bases and the J gene end by 1 base; junction bases not matched to a gene: 2. Germline CDR1 reads ENHRY; CDR2 reads SYGVKD. The CDR3 bases are TGTGCCATCACGGACAGGGTCCAAGAGACCCAGTACTTC. Residues: CAITDRVQETQYF.

The rearrangement joins TRBV19 to TRBJ2-7; D may be TRBD2 (5 bases). The germline CDR1 and CDR2 sequences are LNHDA and SQIVND (reference sequence). Deletions cut 5 bases from V and 3 bases from J, with 17 bases between. The CDR3 has 15 amino acids. CDR3 bases: TGTGCCAGTAGTCACCCGGGGAGCACAAGCTACGAGCAGTACTTC. Translated: CASSHPGSTSYEQYF.

There are a few counts of this clone. The J gene is TRBJ2-3, the V gene TRBV5-1; a possible D gene is TRBD1 (5 bases). This CDR3 is 16 amino acids long. CDR1 and CDR2 from the germline V gene are SGHRS and YFSETQ. V lost 4 bases and J 2 bases, leaving 17 bases between the germline ends. The CDR3 DNA is TGCGCCAGCAGCCTGGGGTTGGGGCAATACACAGATACGCAGTATTTT. Its protein is CASSLGLGQYTDTQYF.

A few counts support this clone. The V gene is TRBV21-1, the J gene TRBJ2-1; the listed D gene, TRBD1, was not tested against the DNA. TRBV21-1 is recorded as a pseudogene. This CDR3 comprises 16 residues. For the CDR3, the DNA is TGTGCCAGCGGACCAAGACAGGGGAGGGGCGACAATGAGCAGTTCTTC. It specifies CASGPRQGRGDNEQFF.

The chain carries TRBV21-1 and TRBJ2-7; TRBD2, as called in the table, went unchecked against the DNA. TRBV21-1 is designated a pseudogene. The length of the CDR3 is 14 residues. This CDR3 is CASSKRSQNYEQYF. CDR3 DNA: TGTGCCAGCAGCAAACGGAGTCAGAACTACGAGCAGTACTTC.

This clone was observed a handful of times. V usage is TRBV2 and J usage is TRBJ2-3; 9 bases fit TRBD2. J was trimmed by 9 bases and V by 5 bases; bases with no gene match: 9. The CDR3 has 14 residues. CDR1 is SNHLY and CDR2 is FYNNEI in the germline V gene. The CDR3 DNA reads TGTGCCAGCAGTCTCGGACTAGCGAGAAACACGCAGTATTTT. Amino acids: CASSLGLARNTQYF. Together with reference TRBV2 and TRBJ2-3, the CDR3 gives the full variable domain: EPEVTQTPSHQVTQMGQEVILRCVPISNHLYFYWYRQILGQKVEFLVSFYNNEISEKSEIFDDQFSVERPDGSNFTLKIRSTKLEDSAMYFCASSLGLARNTQYFGPGTRLTVL.

The V gene is TRBV7-2, the J gene TRBJ2-1, with D maybe TRBD2 (7 bases). V shed 5 bases and J shed 5 bases, with 19 bases lying between them. CDR3 length: 16 residues. The germline gives CDR1 SGHTA, CDR2 FQGNSA. The CDR3 nucleotides read TGTGCCAGCAGCCCTCGAGGGGGGAGGGTAGACAATGAGCAGTTCTTC. Its translation is CASSPRGGRVDNEQFF.

This sequence joins TRBV18 and TRBJ2-7, with 7 bases identical to TRBD1. With 5 bases clipped from V and 3 bases from J, the junction kept 7 bases outside the gene matches. This CDR3 spans 14 amino acids. The germline V gene has CDR1 KGHSH and CDR2 LQKENI. The CDR3 nucleotides are TGTGCCAGCTCATCCCCGGGACAGTACTACGAGCAGTACTTC. This codes for CASSSPGQYYEQYF. Full variable domain (missing parts from reference TRBV18 and TRBJ2-7): NAGVMQNPRHLVRRRGQEARLRCSPMKGHSHVYWYRQLPEEGLKFMVYLQKENIIDESGMPKERFSAEFPKEGPSILRIQQVVRGDSAAYFCASSSPGQYYEQYFGPGTRLTVT.

This clone has a handful of counts. V gene TRBV7-9 combines with J gene TRBJ1-2, with a tentative D call TRBD1 (6 bases). Germline V gene data show CDR1 as SEHNR and CDR2 as FQNEAQ (reference sequence). CDR3 size: 15 residues. Between the trimmed V and J ends, which lost 5 bases and 4 bases, there was a span of 17 bases. CDR3 residues: CASSNYRDLGYGYTF. CDR3 in DNA: TGTGCCAGCAGCAACTACAGGGACCTGGGCTATGGCTACACCTTC.